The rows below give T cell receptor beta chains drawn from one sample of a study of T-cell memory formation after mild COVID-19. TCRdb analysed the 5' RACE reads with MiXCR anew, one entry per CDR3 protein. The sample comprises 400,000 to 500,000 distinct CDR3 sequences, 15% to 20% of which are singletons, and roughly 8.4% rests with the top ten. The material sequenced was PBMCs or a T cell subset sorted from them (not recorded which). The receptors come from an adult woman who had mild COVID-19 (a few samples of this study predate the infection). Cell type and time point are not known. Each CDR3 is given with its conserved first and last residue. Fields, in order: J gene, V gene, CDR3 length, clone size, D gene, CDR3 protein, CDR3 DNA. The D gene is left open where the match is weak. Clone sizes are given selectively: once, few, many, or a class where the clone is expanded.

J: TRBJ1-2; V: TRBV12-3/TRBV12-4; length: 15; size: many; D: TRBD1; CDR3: CASSLAGTGYYGYTF; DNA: TGTGCCAGCAGTTTGGCCGGGACAGGGTATTATGGCTACACCTTC
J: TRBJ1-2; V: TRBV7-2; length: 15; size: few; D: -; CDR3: CASSRGGVKTYGYTF; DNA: TGTGCCAGCAGCCGAGGCGGGGTTAAGACCTATGGCTACACCTTC
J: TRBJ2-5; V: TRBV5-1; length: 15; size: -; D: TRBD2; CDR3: CASYPGGGGRETQYF; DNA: TGCGCCAGCTATCCAGGCGGGGGGGGACGGGAGACCCAGTACTTC
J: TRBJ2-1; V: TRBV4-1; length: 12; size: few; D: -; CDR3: CASSHVADEQFF; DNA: TGCGCCAGCAGCCATGTAGCCGATGAGCAGTTCTTC
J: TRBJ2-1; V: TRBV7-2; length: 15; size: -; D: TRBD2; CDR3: CASSFIRGGTNEQFF; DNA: TGTGCCAGCAGCTTTATCCGGGGAGGGACCAATGAGCAGTTCTTC
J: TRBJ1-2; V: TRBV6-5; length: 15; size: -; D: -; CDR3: CASSYTRDTLYGYTF; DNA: TGTGCCAGCAGTTACACTCGGGACACCCTTTATGGCTACACCTTC
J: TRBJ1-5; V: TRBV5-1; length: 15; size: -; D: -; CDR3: CASSLTSRENQPQHF; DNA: TGCGCCAGCAGCTTGACTTCCAGGGAGAATCAGCCCCAGCATTTT
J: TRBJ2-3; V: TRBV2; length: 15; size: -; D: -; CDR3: CATRGRGRSTDTQYF; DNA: TGTGCCACCAGGGGTAGGGGCCGTAGCACAGATACGCAGTATTTT
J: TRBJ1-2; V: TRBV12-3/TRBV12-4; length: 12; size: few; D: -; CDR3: CASSFLGYGYTF; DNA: TGTGCCAGCAGTTTTTTGGGCTATGGCTACACCTTC
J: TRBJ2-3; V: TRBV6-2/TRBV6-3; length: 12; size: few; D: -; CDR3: CASSSGGNTQYF; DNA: TGTGCCAGCTCCTCCGGGGGAAATACGCAGTATTTT
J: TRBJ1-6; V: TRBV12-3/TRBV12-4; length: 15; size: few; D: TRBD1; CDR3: CASSLIQGRNSPLHF; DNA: TGTGCCAGCAGTCTCATACAGGGGAGGAATTCACCCCTCCACTTT
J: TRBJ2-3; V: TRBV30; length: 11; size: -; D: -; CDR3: CAWSHRDTQYF; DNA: TGTGCCTGGAGTCATCGAGATACGCAGTATTTT
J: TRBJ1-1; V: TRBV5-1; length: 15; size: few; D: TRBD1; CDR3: CASSYTRQGVTEAFF; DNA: TGCGCCAGCAGCTACACTAGACAGGGAGTCACTGAAGCTTTCTTT
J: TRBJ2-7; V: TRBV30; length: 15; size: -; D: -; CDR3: CAWSHRRGLSYEQYF; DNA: TGTGCCTGGAGTCACCGCAGGGGACTCTCCTACGAGCAGTACTTC
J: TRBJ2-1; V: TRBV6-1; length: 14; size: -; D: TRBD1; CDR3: CASSGPPGQAEQFF; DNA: TGTGCCAGCAGTGGACCTCCGGGACAGGCCGAGCAGTTCTTC
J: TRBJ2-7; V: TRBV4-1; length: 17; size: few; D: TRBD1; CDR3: CASSRHRGGQGVYEQYF; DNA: TGCGCCAGCAGCCGCCATCGAGGGGGACAGGGCGTCTACGAGCAGTACTTC
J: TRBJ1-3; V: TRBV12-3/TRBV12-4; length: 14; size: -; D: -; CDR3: CASSLGSSGNTIYF; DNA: TGTGCCAGCAGCCTAGGGAGCTCTGGAAACACCATATATTTT
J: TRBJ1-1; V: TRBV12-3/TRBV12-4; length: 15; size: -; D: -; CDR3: CASSLAGQRNTEAFF; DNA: TGTGCCAGCAGTCTTGCCGGACAGAGGAACACTGAAGCTTTCTTT
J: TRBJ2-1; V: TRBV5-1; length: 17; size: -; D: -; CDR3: CASSLTATGQGQYEQFF; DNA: TGCGCCAGCAGCTTGACAGCTACTGGGCAGGGACAATATGAGCAGTTCTTC
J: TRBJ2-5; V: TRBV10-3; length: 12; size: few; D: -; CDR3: CAIGQIQETQYF; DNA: TGTGCCATCGGGCAGATTCAAGAGACCCAGTACTTC
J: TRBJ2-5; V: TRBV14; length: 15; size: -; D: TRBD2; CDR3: CASSRASGGAETQYF; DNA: TGTGCCAGCAGCCGGGCTAGCGGGGGTGCGGAGACCCAGTACTTC
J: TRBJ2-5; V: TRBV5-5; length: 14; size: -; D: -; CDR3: CASSSTVGQETQYF; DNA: TGTGCCAGCAGCTCGACGGTGGGCCAAGAGACCCAGTACTTC
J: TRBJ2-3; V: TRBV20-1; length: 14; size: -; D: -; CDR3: CSARLGTSTDTQYF; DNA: TGCAGTGCTAGACTGGGGACTAGCACAGATACGCAGTATTTT
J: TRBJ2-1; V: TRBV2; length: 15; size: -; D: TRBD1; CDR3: CASSEGTGTYNEQFF; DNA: TGTGCCAGCAGTGAAGGGACAGGGACCTACAATGAGCAGTTCTTC
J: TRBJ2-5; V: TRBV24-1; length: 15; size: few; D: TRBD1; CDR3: CATSDYRGPTETQYF; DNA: TGTGCCACCAGTGACTACAGGGGGCCTACAGAGACCCAGTACTTC
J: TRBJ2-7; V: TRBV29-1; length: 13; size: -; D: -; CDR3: CSALMRGPYEQYF; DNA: TGCAGCGCGCTAATGAGGGGTCCCTACGAGCAGTACTTC
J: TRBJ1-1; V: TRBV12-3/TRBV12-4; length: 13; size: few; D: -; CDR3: CASSLGPVGEAFF; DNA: TGTGCCAGCAGTTTGGGACCGGTGGGTGAAGCTTTCTTT
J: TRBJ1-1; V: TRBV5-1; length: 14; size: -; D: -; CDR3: CASSLSGGGTEAFF; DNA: TGCGCCAGCAGCTTATCAGGCGGTGGAACTGAAGCTTTCTTT
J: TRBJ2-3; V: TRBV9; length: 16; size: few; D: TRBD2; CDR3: CASSVGDSGNTDTQYF; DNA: TGTGCCAGCAGCGTAGGTGATAGCGGGAACACAGATACGCAGTATTTT
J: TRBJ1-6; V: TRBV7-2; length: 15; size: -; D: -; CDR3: CASSSAGSYNSPLHF; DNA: TGTGCCAGCAGCAGTGCCGGGTCCTATAATTCACCCCTCCACTTT
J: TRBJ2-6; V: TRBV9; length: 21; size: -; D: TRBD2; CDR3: CASSPRPTSGRVPAGANVLTF; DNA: TGTGCCAGCAGCCCCAGACCGACTAGCGGGAGGGTTCCCGCCGGGGCCAACGTCCTGACTTTC
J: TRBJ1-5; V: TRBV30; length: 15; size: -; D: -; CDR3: CAWSGGPLSNQPQHF; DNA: TGTGCCTGGTCAGGTGGGCCACTAAGCAATCAGCCCCAGCATTTT
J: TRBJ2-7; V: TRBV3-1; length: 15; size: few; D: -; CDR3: CASSQVGGLSYEQYF; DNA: TGTGCCAGCAGCCAAGTCGGGGGGCTCTCCTACGAGCAGTACTTC
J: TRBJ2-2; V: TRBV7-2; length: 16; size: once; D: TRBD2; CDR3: CASSPPGGGNTGELIF; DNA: TGTGCCAGCAGCCCACCAGGCGGGGGGAACACCGGGGAGCTGATTTTT
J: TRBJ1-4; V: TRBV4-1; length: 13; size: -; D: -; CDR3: CASSQGAQFRLFF; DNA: TGCGCCAGCAGCCAAGGGGCCCAGTTTAGGCTGTTTTTT
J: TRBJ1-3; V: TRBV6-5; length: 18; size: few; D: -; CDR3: CASSYSVHSLSSGNTIYF; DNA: TGTGCCAGCAGTTACTCGGTGCACTCCCTGAGCTCTGGAAACACCATATATTTT
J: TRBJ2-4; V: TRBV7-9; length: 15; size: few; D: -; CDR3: CASSLVGPSQNIQYF; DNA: TGTGCCAGCAGCTTAGTAGGCCCCTCTCAAAACATTCAGTACTTC
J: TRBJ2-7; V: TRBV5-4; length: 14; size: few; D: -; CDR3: CASSSQMGDYEQYF; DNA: TGTGCCAGCAGCTCGCAGATGGGAGATTACGAGCAGTACTTC
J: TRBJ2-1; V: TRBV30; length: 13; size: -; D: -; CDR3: CAWSVTQNNEQFF; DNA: TGTGCCTGGAGTGTAACACAGAACAATGAGCAGTTCTTC
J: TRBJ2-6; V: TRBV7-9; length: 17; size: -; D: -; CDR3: CASSLSAGVSGANVLTF; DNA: TGTGCCAGCAGCTTATCAGCAGGAGTGTCCGGGGCCAACGTCCTGACTTTC
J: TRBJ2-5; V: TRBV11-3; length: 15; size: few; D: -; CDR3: CASSSGPNGEETQYF; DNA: TGTGCCAGCAGCTCGGGACCCAATGGGGAAGAGACCCAGTACTTC
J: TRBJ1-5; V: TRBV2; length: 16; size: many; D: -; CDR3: CASSKNVGVTNQPQHF; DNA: TGTGCCAGCAGTAAGAACGTCGGGGTCACCAATCAGCCCCAGCATTTT
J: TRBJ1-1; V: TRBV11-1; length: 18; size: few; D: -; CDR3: CASSMRGSPRTGNTEAFF; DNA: TGTGCCAGCAGCATGAGGGGGTCACCGCGGACGGGGAACACTGAAGCTTTCTTT
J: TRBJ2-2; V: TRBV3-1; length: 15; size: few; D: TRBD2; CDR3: CASRGLGRNTGELFF; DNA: TGTGCCAGCAGGGGACTAGGACGGAACACCGGGGAGCTGTTTTTT
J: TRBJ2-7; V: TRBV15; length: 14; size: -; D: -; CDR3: CATSRAGMEYEQYF; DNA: TGTGCCACCAGCAGAGCGGGGATGGAGTACGAGCAGTACTTC
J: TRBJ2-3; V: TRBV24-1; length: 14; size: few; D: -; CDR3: CATSPTSQIDTQYF; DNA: TGTGCCACCAGTCCTACGTCGCAGATAGATACGCAGTATTTT
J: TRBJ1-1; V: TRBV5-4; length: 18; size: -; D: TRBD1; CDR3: CASSLGPGTGLGNTEAFF; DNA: TGTGCCAGCAGCTTGGGACCCGGGACAGGGTTGGGGAACACTGAAGCTTTCTTT
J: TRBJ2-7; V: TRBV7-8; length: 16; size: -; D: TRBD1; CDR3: CASSFRRQGAPNEQYF; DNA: TGTGCCAGCAGCTTTCGTCGACAGGGGGCTCCCAACGAGCAGTACTTC
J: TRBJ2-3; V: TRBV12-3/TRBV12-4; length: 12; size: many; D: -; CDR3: CASSFNQGTQYF; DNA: TGTGCCAGCAGTTTTAACCAGGGTACGCAGTATTTT
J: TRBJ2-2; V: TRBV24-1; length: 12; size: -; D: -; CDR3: CATSTTTGELFF; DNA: TGTGCCACCTCGACGACCACCGGGGAGCTGTTTTTT